The sequence of this T cell receptor (beta chain) was determined in a study of CD8+CD57+ T cells in acquired aplastic anemia. Germline CDR1 and CDR2: MNHEY and SMNVEV (reference sequence). The CDR3 spans 13 residues. CDR3 and TCR beta VDJ profiling relied on genomic DNA as the template. TCRdb called the reads again in MiXCR, with one record for every CDR3 protein. The profile shows 200,000 to 250,000 distinct CDR3 sequences, approximately 60% of them singletons. Findings of the study overall: Patients and controls shared some 30 CD8+ CDR3 sequences, highly expressed in patients. Any difference that existed in CD8+ Simpson's diversity between patients and controls was not significant.

A note on this clonotype: The antigen is undetermined. Compared with germline, one end of the junction differs, possibly owing to a read error.

The TCR was taken from a human donor in good health. The chain couples TRBV27 to TRBJ2-5; the D is unclear. Sequenced input: sorted CD4+, CD8+, or CD8+CD57+ T cells (not recorded which) from PBMCs. The CDR3 DNA reads as TGCGCCAGCAGTTTATTGCCGCAAGAGACCCAGTACTTC. Residues: CASSLLPQETQYF.